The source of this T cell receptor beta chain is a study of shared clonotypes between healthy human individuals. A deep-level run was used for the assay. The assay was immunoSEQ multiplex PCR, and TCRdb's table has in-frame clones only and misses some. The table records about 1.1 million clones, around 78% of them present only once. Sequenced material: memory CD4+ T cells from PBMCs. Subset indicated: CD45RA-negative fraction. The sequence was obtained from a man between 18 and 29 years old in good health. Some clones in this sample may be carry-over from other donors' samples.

DNA for the CDR3: TGTGCCAGCAGGCCTAACAGGGGCCCAAATCAGCCCCAGCATTTT. This sequence encodes CASRPNRGPNQPQHF. The chain is built from TRBV6-6 and TRBJ1-5; 7 bases fit TRBD1. The CDR3 spans 15 residues. CDR1 is MNHNY and CDR2 is SVGAGI in the germline V gene (reference sequence). The junction had 9 bases not matched to a gene; V was cut back by 6 bases and J by 4 bases.